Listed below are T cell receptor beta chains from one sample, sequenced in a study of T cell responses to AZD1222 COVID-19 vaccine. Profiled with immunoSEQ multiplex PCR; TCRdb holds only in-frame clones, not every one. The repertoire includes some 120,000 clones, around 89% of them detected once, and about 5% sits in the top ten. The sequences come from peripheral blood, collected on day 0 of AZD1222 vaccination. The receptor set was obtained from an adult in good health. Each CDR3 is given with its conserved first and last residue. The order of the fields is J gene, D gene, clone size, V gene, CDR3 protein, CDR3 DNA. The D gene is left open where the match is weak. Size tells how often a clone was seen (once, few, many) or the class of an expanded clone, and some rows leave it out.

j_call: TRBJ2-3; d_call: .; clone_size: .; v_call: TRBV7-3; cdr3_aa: CASSLIGTTDTQYF; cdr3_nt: TGTGCCAGCAGCTTAATTGGAACCACAGATACGCAGTATTTT
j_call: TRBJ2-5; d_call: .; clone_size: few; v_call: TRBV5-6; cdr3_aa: CASSLSAGKKTQYF; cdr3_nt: TGTGCCAGCAGCTTGTCGGCAGGGAAAAAGACCCAGTACTTC
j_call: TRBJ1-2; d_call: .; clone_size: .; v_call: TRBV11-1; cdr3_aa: CASSFSQLSNYGYTF; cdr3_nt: TGTGCCAGCAGCTTCTCACAGCTATCTAACTATGGCTACACCTTC
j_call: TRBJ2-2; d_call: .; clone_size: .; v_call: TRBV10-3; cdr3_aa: CAISALSNTGELFF; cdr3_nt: TGTGCCATCAGTGCTCTTTCCAACACCGGGGAGCTGTTTTTT
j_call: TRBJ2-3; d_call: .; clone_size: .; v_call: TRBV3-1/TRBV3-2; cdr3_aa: CASSLSTVPDTQYF; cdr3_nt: TGTGCCAGCAGCCTCTCGACAGTGCCAGATACGCAGTATTTT
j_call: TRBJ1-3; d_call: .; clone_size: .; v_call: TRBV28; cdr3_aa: CASSFPTGVSGNTIYF; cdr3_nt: TGTGCCAGCAGTTTCCCGACGGGGGTCTCTGGAAACACCATATATTTT
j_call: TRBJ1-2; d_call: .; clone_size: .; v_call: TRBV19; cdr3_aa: CASSIVTADSGGYTF; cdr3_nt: TGTGCCAGTAGTATAGTTACGGCTGACTCGGGCGGCTACACCTTC
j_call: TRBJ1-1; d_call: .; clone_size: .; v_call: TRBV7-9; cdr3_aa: CASSVPGTHNTEAFF; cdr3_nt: TGTGCCAGCAGCGTTCCCGGGACACATAACACTGAAGCTTTCTTT
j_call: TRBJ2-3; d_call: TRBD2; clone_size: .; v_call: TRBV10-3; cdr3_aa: CAISELASGGTDTQYF; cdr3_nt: TGTGCCATCAGTGAGTTGGCTAGCGGGGGAACAGATACGCAGTATTTT
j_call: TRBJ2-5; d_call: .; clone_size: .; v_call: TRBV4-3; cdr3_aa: CASSQDQGRGETQYF; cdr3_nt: TGCGCCAGCAGCCAAGATCAGGGCAGGGGAGAGACCCAGTACTTC
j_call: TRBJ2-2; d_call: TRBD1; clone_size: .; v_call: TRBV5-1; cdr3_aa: CASSLATGTGELFF; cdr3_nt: TGCGCCAGCAGCTTAGCGACAGGGACCGGGGAGCTGTTTTTT
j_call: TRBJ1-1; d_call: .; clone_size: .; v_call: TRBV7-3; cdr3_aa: CASSGTRTTEAFF; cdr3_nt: TGTGCCAGCAGCGGGACACGGACCACTGAAGCTTTCTTT
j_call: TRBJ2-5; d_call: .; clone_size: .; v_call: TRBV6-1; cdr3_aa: CAGSRGNQETQYF; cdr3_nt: TGTGCCGGCTCGAGAGGGAACCAAGAGACCCAGTACTTC
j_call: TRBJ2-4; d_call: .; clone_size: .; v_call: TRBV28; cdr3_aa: CASSSFGNIQYF; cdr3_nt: TGTGCCAGCAGTTCTTTTGGGAACATTCAGTACTTC
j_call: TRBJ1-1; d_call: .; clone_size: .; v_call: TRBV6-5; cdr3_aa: CASSRTGWDEAFF; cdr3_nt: TGTGCCAGCAGCCGAACAGGGTGGGATGAAGCTTTCTTT
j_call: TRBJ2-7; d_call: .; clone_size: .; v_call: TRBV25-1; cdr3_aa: CASSERGRTYEQYF; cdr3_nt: TGTGCCAGCAGTGAAAGGGGCAGGACATACGAGCAGTACTTC
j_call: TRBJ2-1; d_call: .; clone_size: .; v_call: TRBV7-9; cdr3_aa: CASSLLTGQSSYNEQFF; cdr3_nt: TGTGCCAGCAGCTTACTGACAGGCCAGTCTTCCTACAATGAGCAGTTCTTC
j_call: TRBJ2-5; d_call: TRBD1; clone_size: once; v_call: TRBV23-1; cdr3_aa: CASSQLGCGRGQYFFQETQYF; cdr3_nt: TGCGCCAGCAGTCAATTAGGATGTGGCAGGGGGCAATATTTTTTTCAAGAGACCCAGTACTTC
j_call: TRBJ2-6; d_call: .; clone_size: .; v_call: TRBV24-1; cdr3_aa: CATSLSGANVLTF; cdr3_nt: TGTGCCACCAGCCTCTCTGGGGCCAACGTCCTGACTTTC
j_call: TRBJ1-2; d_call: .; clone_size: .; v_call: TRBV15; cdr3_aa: CATSRVGGGYGYTF; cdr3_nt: TGTGCCACCAGCAGAGTGGGGGGAGGATATGGCTACACCTTC
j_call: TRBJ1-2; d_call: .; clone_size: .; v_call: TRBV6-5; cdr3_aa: CASNQDRVSYGYTF; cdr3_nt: TGTGCCAGCAACCAAGATCGGGTGAGCTATGGCTACACCTTC
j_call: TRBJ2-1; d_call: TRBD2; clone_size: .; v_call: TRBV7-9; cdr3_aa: CASSVGLAGDEQFF; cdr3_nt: TGTGCCAGCAGCGTGGGACTAGCGGGGGATGAGCAGTTCTTC
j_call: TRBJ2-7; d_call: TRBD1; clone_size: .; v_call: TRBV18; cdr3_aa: CASSPGGTGSYEQYF; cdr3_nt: TGTGCCAGCTCACCAGGAGGGACAGGCTCCTACGAGCAGTACTTC
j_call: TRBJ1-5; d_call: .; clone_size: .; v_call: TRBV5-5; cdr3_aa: CASSLVPGSGSNQPQHF; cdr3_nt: TGTGCCAGCAGCTTGGTCCCCGGGTCGGGTAGCAATCAGCCCCAGCATTTT
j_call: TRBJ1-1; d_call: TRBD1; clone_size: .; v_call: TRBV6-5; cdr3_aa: CASSSPGQGARTEAFF; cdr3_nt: TGTGCCAGCAGTTCCCCGGGACAGGGGGCGCGGACTGAAGCTTTCTTT
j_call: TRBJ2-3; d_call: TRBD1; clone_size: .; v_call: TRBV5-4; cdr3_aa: CASSDRGYTQYF; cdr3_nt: TGTGCCAGCAGCGACAGGGGGTATACGCAGTATTTT
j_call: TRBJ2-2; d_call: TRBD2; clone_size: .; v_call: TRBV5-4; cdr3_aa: CASSLGLAGENGELFF; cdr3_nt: TGTGCCAGCAGCTTGGGACTAGCGGGGGAGAACGGGGAGCTGTTTTTT